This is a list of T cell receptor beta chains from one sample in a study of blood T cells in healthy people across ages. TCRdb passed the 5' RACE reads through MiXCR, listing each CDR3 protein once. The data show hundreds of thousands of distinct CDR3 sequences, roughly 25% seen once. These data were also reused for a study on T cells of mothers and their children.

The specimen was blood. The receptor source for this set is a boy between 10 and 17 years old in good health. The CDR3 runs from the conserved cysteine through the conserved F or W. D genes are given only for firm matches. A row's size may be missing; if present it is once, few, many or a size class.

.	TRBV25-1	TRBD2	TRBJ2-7	CASSETLAGYVDEQYF	TGTGCCAGCAGTGAAACCCTAGCGGGATACGTGGACGAGCAGTACTTC
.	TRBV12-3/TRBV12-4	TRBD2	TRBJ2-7	CASSQGLAETYEQYF	TGTGCCAGCAGCCAAGGACTAGCGGAGACTTACGAGCAGTACTTC
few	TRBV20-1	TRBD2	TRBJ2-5	CSATRSSGGPETQYF	TGCAGTGCTACCCGGTCTAGCGGGGGGCCAGAGACCCAGTACTTC
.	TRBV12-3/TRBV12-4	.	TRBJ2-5	CASTPGGSGYQETQYF	TGTGCCAGCACCCCTGGAGGTTCAGGGTACCAAGAGACCCAGTACTTC
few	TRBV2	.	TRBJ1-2	CASSVTGGVGSYGYTF	TGTGCCAGCAGTGTCACCGGGGGGGTTGGAAGCTATGGCTACACCTTC
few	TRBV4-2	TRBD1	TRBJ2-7	CASSRERQGAYEQYF	TGTGCCAGCAGCCGAGAACGGCAGGGGGCCTACGAGCAGTACTTC
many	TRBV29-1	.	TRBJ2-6	CSVEGSGANVLTF	TGCAGCGTCGAGGGTTCTGGGGCCAACGTCCTGACTTTC
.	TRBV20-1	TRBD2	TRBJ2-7	CSARVTSGGYEQYF	TGCAGTGCTAGAGTGACTAGCGGGGGGTACGAGCAGTACTTC
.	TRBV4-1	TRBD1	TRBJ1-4	CASSQGWDRGPATNEKLFF	TGCGCCAGCAGCCAAGGTTGGGACAGGGGACCTGCAACTAATGAAAAACTGTTTTTT
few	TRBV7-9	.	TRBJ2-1	CASSLAFGDEYEQFF	TGTGCCAGCAGCTTAGCCTTCGGGGACGAGTATGAGCAGTTCTTC
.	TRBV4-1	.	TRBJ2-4	CASSQESARTDIQYF	TGCGCCAGCAGCCAAGAATCCGCAAGGACGGACATTCAGTACTTC
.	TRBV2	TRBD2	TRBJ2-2	CASSELSVAGVKNTGELFF	TGTGCCAGCAGTGAACTGTCGGTAGCGGGAGTAAAGAACACCGGGGAGCTGTTTTTT
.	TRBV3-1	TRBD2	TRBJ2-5	CASSQEGTSGETQYF	TGTGCCAGCAGCCAAGAAGGGACTAGCGGAGAGACCCAGTACTTC
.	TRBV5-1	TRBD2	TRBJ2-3	CASSSGVTGADTQYF	TGCGCCAGCAGCAGCGGGGTAACGGGAGCAGATACGCAGTATTTT
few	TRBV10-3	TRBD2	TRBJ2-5	CAIGSGRAPLTSQETQYF	TGTGCCATCGGTAGCGGGAGGGCCCCGCTTACTTCCCAAGAGACCCAGTACTTC
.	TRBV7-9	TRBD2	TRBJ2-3	CASSAWTSGGDTQYF	TGTGCCAGCAGCGCTTGGACTAGCGGGGGAGATACGCAGTATTTT
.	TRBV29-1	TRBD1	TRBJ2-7	CSVEAPTGGHRHVQPTYEQYF	TGCAGCGTTGAAGCACCGACAGGGGGCCACAGACACGTCCAACCTACCTACGAGCAGTACTTC
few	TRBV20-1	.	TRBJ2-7	CSAREGASYEQYF	TGCAGTGCTAGAGAAGGCGCATCCTACGAGCAGTACTTC
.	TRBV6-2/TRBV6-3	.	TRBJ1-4	CASSYSWQNLNEKPFF	TGTGCCAGCAGTTACTCGTGGCAGAACCTTAATGAAAAACCGTTTTTT
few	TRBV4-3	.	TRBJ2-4	CASSTGTETKNIQYF	TGCGCCAGCAGCACAGGAACCGAAACCAAAAACATTCAGTACTTC
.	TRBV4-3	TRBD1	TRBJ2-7	CASSQDLRDSSYEQYF	TGCGCCAGCAGCCAGGATCTCCGGGACAGCTCCTACGAGCAGTACTTC
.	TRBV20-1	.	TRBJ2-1	CSATPRYGNEQFF	TGCAGTGCTACCCCTAGGTATGGCAATGAGCAGTTCTTC
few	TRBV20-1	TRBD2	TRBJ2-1	CSARDLGGSSYNEQFF	TGCAGTGCTAGAGATTTGGGGGGGAGCTCCTACAATGAGCAGTTCTTC
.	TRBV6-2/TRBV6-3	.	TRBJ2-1	CASSYPGVVRGNEQFF	TGTGCCAGCAGTTACCCGGGAGTGGTGAGGGGAAATGAGCAGTTCTTC
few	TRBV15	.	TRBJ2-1	CATTNPSSYNEQFF	TGTGCCACCACGAATCCGAGCTCCTACAATGAGCAGTTCTTC
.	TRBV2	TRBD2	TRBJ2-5	CASSERRGGPQETQYF	TGTGCCAGCAGTGAACGGCGGGGGGGCCCCCAAGAGACCCAGTACTTC
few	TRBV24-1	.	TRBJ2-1	CATSDYGGYNEQFF	TGTGCCACCAGTGATTATGGCGGGTACAATGAGCAGTTCTTC